This entry concerns a single T cell receptor (beta chain). By share, this clonotype ranks as large (0.1 to 1%). No antigen is known for it. No much larger clone exists at a distance of one base, and base qualities are not known. Its CDR3 holds 15 amino acids, cysteine through phenylalanine. Only the CDR3 region is kept as DNA, spanning 45 bases read in frame from base 1. CDR1 SGHTA and CDR2 FQGNSA are derived from the germline V gene. V gives up 1 base and J gives up 8 bases, and the segment between their germline ends measures 17 bases. Libraries were made using RT-PCR. Reads for this sample came from a NextSeq 550. Using fastp trimming at Q25 and MiXCR clonotype assembly, TCRdb reanalyzed the public sequencing data and kept in-frame beta chains. Every distinct CDR3 protein forms one entry, paired with its most common genes and DNA. The sample table holds about 2,600 distinct CDR3 sequences, of which roughly 15% were seen once. Of the sample, less than 20% falls within the top ten clones.

This sample stems from a study of patients and donors after allogeneic stem cell transplantation (TCRdb year 2020). Sequencing was done on a sample of blood, either unsorted or a sorted T cell fraction (not recorded which). Recombination connected TRBV7-2 to TRBJ1-2, with the identity of the D gene unclear. This clonotype originated in a human donor who was either an allogeneic HSCT recipient or a stem cell or donor lymphocyte infusion donor (not recorded which). It is not recorded whose cells these are; they may come from a transplant donor. The CDR3 here reads CASSLDGRIMGGYTF. The DNA reads as follows: TGTGCCAGCAGCTTAGATGGGCGGATCATGGGCGGCTACACCTTC.